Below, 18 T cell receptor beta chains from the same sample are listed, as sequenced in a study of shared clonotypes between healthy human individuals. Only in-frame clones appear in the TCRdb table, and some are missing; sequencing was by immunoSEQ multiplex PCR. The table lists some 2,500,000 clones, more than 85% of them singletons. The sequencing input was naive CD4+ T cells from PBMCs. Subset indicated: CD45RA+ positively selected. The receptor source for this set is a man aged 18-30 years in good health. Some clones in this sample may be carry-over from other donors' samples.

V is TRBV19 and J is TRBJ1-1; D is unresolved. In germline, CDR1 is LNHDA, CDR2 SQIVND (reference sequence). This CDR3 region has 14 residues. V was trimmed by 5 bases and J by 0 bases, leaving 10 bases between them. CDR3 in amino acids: CASSPRGVNTEAFF. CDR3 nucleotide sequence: TGTGCCAGTAGTCCGCGGGGAGTGAACACTGAAGCTTTCTTT.

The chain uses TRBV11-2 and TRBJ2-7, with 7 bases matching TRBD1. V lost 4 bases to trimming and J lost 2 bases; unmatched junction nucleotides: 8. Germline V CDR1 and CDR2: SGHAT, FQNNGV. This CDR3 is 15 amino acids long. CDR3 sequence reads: CASSSRQGHTYEQYF. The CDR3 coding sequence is TGTGCCAGCAGCTCACGACAGGGACATACCTACGAGCAGTACTTC.

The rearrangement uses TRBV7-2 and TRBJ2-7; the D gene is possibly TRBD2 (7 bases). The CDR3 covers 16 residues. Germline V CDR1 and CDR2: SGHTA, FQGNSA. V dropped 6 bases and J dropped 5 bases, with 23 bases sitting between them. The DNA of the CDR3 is TGTGCCAGCAGGGATCAGGGGACGGGGGGATCCCACGAGCAGTACTTC. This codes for CASRDQGTGGSHEQYF. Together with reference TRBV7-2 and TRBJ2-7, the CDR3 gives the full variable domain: GAGVSQSPSNKVTEKGKDVELRCDPISGHTALYWYRQSLGQGLEFLIYFQGNSAPDKSGLPSDRFSAERTGGSVSTLTIQRTQQEDSAVYLCASRDQGTGGSHEQYFGPGTRLTVT.

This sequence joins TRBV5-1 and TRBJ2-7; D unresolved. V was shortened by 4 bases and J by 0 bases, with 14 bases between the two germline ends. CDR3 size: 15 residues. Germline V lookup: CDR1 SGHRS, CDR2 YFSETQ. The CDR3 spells CASSPRGQYSYEQYF. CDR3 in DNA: TGCGCCAGCAGCCCACGTGGGCAGTACTCCTACGAGCAGTACTTC.

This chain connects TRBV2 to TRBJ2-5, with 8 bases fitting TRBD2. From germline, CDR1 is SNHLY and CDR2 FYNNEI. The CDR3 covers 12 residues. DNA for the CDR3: TGTGCTTCGGGACTAGGTCAAGAGACCCAGTACTTC. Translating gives CASGLGQETQYF.

The DNA for the CDR3 is TGTGCCAGCAGGCGCACAGGGGGCGAGGAGACCCAGTACTTC. Translating gives CASRRTGGEETQYF. V usage is TRBV5-4 and J usage is TRBJ2-5, with 9 bases aligning to TRBD1. There are 14 residues in the CDR3. From germline, CDR1 is SGHNT and CDR2 YYREEE (reference sequence). Losses at the gene ends were 5 bases for V and 5 bases for J; bases not matched to a gene: 7.

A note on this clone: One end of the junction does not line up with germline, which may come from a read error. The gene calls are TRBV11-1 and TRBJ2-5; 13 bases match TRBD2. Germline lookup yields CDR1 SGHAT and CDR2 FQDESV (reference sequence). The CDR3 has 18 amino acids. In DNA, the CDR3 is TGTGCCAGCAGGTTAGGGGCACTAGCGGGAGGGAACCAAGAGACCCAGTACTTC. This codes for CASRLGALAGGNQETQYF. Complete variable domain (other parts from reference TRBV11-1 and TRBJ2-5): EAEVAQSPRYKITEKSQAVAFWCDPISGHATLYWYRQILGQGPELLVQFQDESVVDDSQLPKDRFSAERLKGVDSTLKIQPAELGDSAMYLCASRLGALAGGNQETQYFGPGTRLLVL.

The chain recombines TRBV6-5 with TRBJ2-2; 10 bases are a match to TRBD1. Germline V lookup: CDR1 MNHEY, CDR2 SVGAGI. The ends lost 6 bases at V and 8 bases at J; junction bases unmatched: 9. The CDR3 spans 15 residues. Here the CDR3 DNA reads TGTGCCAGCAGAACCGGGACAGGGGTTTATGGGGAGCTGTTTTTT. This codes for CASRTGTGVYGELFF.

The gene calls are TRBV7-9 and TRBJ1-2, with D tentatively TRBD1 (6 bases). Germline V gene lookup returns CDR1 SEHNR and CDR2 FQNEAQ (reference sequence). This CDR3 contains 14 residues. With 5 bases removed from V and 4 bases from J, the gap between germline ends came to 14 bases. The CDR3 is CASSPDGGPYGYTF. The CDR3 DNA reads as TGTGCCAGCAGCCCCGACGGGGGGCCCTATGGCTACACCTTC.

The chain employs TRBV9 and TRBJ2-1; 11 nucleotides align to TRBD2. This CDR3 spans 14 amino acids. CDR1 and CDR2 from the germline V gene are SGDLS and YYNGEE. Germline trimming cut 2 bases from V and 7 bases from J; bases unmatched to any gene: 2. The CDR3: CASSVRTSGNEQFF. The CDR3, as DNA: TGTGCCAGCAGCGTCAGGACTAGCGGGAATGAGCAGTTCTTC.

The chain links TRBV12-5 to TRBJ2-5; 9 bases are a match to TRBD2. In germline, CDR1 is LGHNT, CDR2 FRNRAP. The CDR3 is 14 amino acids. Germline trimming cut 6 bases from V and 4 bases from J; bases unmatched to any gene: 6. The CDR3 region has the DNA TGTGCTAGTGGACGTAGCGGGAGTTTAGAGACCCAGTACTTC. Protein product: CASGRSGSLETQYF.

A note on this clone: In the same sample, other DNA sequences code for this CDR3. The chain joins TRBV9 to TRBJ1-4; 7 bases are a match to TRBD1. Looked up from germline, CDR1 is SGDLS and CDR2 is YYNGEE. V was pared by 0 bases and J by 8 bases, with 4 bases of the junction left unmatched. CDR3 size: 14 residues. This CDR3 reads CASSVGQGGEKLFF. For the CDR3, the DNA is TGTGCCAGCAGCGTAGGACAGGGAGGGGAAAAACTGTTTTTT.

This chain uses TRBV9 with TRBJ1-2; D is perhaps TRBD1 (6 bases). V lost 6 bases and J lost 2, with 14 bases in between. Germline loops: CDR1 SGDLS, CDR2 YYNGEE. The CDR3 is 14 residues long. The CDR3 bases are TGTGCCAGCACGGGAAAGGGGGGCAACTATGGCTACACCTTC. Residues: CASTGKGGNYGYTF.

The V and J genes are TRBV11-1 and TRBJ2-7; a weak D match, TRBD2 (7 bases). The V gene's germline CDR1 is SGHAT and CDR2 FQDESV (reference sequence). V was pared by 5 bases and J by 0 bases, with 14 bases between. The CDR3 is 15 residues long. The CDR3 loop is CASSPRRGPSYEQYF. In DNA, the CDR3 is TGTGCCAGCAGCCCACGGCGGGGGCCCTCCTACGAGCAGTACTTC.

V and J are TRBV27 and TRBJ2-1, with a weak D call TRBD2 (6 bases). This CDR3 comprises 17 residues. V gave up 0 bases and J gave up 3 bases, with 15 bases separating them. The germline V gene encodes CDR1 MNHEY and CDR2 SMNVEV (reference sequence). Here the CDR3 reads CASSLSPPGSIYNEQFF. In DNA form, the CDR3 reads TGTGCCAGCAGTTTATCCCCCCCCGGGAGTATCTACAATGAGCAGTTCTTC.

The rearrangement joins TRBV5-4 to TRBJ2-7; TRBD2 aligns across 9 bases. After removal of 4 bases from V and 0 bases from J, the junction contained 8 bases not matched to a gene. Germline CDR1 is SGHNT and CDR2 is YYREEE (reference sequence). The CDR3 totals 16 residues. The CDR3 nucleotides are TGTGCCAGCAGCGGCTCGACTAGCGGTGCCTCCTACGAGCAGTACTTC. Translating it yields CASSGSTSGASYEQYF.

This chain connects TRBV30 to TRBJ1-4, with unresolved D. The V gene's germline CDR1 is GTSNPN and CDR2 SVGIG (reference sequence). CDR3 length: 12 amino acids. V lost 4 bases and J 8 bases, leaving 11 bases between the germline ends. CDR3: CAWKGRIEKLFF. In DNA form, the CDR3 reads TGTGCCTGGAAGGGCCGAATAGAAAAACTGTTTTTT.

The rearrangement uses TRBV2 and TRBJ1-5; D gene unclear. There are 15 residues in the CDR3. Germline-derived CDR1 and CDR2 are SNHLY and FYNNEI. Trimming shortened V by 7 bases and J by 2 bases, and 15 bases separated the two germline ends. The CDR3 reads CASTQDIAGNQPQHF. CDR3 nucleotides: TGTGCCAGCACGCAGGATATCGCGGGCAATCAGCCCCAGCATTTT.